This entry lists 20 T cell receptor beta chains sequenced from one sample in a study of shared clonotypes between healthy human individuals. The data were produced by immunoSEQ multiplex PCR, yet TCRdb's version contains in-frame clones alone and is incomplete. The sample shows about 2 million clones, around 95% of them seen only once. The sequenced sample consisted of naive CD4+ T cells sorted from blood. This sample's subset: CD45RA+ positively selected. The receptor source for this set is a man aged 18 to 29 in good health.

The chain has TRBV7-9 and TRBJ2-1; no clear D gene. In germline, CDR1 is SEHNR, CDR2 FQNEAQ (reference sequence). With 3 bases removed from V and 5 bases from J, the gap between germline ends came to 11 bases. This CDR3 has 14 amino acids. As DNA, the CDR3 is TGTGCCAGCAGCTTGCTGGGGATTGACAATGAGCAGTTCTTC. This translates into CASSLLGIDNEQFF.

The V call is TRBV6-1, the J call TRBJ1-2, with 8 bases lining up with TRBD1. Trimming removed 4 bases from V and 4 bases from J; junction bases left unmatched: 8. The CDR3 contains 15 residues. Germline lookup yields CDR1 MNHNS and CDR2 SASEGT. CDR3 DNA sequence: TGTGCCAGCAGTGCTCCGACAGGGGCGGTCTATGGCTACACCTTC. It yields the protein CASSAPTGAVYGYTF.

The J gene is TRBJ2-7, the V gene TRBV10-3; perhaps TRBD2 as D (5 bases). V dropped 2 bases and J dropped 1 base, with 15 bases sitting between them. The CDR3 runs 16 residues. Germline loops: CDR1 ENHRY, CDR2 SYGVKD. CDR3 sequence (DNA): TGTGCCATCAGTGAGCGATTATCGGGGTGGTCCTACGAGCAGTACTTC. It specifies CAISERLSGWSYEQYF.

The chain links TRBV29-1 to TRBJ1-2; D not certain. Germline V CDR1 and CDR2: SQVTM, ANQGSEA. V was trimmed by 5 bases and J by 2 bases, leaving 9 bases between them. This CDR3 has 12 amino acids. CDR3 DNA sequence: TGCAGCGTTTCTTTCTCCAACTATGGCTACACCTTC. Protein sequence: CSVSFSNYGYTF.

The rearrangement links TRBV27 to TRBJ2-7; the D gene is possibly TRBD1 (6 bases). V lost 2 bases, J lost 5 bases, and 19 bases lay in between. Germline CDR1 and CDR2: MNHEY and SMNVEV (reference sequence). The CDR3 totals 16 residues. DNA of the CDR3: TGTGCCAGCAGTTTAGCCGACAGGTTCCGCGAGGACGAGCAGTACTTC. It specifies CASSLADRFREDEQYF.

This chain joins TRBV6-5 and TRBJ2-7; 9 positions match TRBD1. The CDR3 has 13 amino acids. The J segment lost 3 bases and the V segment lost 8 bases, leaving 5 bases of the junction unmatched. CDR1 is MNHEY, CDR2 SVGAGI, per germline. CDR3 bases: TGTGCCAGCGGACAGGGGACTCTCTACGAGCAGTACTTC. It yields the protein CASGQGTLYEQYF.

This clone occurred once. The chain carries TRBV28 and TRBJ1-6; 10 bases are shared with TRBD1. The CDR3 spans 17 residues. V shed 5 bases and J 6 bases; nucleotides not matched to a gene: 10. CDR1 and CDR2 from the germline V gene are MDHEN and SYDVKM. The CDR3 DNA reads TGTGCCAGCAGTCCCGGGGGACAGGGGTTTGGTAATTCACCCCTCCACTTT. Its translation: CASSPGGQGFGNSPLHF.

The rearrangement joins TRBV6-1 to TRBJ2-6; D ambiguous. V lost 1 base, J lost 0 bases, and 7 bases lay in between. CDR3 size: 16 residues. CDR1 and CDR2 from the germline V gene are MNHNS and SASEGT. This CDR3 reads CASSEVSSSGANVLTF. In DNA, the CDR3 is TGTGCCAGCAGTGAAGTGTCCAGCTCTGGGGCCAACGTCCTGACTTTC.

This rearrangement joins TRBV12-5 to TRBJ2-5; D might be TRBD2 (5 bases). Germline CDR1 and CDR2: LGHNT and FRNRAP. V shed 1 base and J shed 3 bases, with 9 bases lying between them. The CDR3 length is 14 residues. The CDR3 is CASGLGLSEETQYF. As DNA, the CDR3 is TGTGCTAGTGGTTTGGGACTAAGTGAAGAGACCCAGTACTTC. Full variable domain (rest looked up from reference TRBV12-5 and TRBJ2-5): DARVTQTPRHKVTEMGQEVTMRCQPILGHNTVFWYRQTMMQGLELLAYFRNRAPLDDSGMPKDRFSAEMPDATLATLKIQPSEPRDSAVYFCASGLGLSEETQYFGPGTRLLVL.

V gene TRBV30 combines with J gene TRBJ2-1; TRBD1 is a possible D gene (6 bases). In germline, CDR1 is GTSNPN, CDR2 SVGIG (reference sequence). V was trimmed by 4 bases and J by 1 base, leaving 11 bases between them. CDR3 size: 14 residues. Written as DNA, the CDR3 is TGTGCCTGGAAACAGGGAAGTTCCTACAATGAGCAGTTCTTC. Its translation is CAWKQGSSYNEQFF.

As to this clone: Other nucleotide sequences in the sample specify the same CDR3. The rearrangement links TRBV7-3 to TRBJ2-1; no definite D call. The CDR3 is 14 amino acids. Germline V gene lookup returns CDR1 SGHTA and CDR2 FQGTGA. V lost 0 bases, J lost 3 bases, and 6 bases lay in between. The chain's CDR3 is CASSLTSGYNEQFF. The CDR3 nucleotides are TGTGCCAGCAGCTTAACCAGTGGCTACAATGAGCAGTTCTTC.

As DNA, the CDR3 is TGCGCCAGCAGCTCAAGGGGGACTAGCGTTTACGAGCAGTACTTC. Translating gives CASSSRGTSVYEQYF. The chain uses TRBV5-1 and TRBJ2-7, with 10 bases identical to TRBD2. Per the germline V gene, CDR1 is SGHRS and CDR2 is YFSETQ. V lost 3 bases to trimming and J lost 4 bases; unmatched junction nucleotides: 7. The CDR3 is 15 residues long.

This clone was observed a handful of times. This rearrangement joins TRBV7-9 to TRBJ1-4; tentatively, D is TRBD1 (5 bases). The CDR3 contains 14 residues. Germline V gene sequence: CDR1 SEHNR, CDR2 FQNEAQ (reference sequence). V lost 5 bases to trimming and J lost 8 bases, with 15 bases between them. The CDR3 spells CASSLSGGLEKLFF. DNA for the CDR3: TGTGCCAGCAGCCTAAGCGGGGGACTCGAAAAACTGTTTTTT.

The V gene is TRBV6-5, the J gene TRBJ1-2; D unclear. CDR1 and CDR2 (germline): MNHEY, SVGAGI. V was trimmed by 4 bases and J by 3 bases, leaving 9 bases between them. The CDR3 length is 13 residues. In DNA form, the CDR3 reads TGTGCCAGCAGTTCCGGGAGTTACTATGGCTACACCTTC. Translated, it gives CASSSGSYYGYTF.

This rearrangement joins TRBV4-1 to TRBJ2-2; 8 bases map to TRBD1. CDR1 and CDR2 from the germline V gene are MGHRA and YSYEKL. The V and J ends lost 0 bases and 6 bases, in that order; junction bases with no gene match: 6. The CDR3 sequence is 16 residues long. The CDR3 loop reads CASSQEGTGLAGELFF. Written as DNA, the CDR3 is TGCGCCAGCAGCCAAGAAGGGACAGGTCTTGCCGGGGAGCTGTTTTTT.

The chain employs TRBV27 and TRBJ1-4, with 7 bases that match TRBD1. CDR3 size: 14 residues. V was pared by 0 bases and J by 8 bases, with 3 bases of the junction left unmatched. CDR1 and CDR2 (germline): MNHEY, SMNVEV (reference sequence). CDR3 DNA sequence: TGTGCCAGCAGTTTATCAGGGGGCAGGGAAAAACTGTTTTTT. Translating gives CASSLSGGREKLFF.

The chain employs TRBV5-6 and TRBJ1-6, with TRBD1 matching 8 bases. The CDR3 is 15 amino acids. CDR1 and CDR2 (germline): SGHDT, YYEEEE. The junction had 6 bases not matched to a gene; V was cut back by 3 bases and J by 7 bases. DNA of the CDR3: TGTGCCAGCAGCTCTCACAGGGGGAGCAATTCACCCCTCCACTTT. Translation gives CASSSHRGSNSPLHF.

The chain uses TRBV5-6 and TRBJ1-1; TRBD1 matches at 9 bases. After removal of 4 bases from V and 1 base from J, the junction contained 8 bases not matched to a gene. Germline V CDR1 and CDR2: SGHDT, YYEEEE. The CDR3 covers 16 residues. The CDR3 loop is CASSPGAGQGNTEAFF. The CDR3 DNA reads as TGTGCCAGCAGCCCGGGGGCGGGACAGGGGAACACTGAAGCTTTCTTT.

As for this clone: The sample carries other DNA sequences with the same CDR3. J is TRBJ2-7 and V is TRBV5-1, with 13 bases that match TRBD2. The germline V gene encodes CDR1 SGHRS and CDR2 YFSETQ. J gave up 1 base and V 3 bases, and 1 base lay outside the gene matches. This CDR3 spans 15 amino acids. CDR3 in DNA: TGCGCCAGCAGCTCGGGACTAGCGGGATCCTACGAGCAGTACTTC. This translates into CASSSGLAGSYEQYF.

CDR3 loop: CASSEIPFAGGYYEQYF. CDR3 DNA: TGTGCCAGCAGTGAAATTCCATTTGCGGGAGGTTACTACGAGCAGTACTTC. The V and J genes are TRBV6-1 and TRBJ2-7; 8 nucleotides align to TRBD2. Germline trimming cut 2 bases from V and 3 bases from J; bases unmatched to any gene: 12. The CDR3 runs 17 residues. The germline V gene encodes CDR1 MNHNS and CDR2 SASEGT.